Here is one T cell receptor beta chain with its context. The sample belongs to a study of blood T cell repertoires in COVID-19. Across the study: Material from acute and convalescent COVID-19 was sourced from the United States, Italy and Spain.

Assay: immunoSEQ multiplex PCR; the TCRdb copy retains only in-frame clones and omits some. Of over 250,000 clones listed, 88% are singletons. The V end lost 2 bases, the J end lost 4 bases, and 18 bases lay between the germline ends. The germline gives CDR1 SGHNT, CDR2 YYREEE (reference sequence). The CDR3 is 16 amino acids. Input material: peripheral blood. The clonotype comes from a man aged 55 to 70 who had recovered from COVID-19. The rearrangement links TRBV5-4 to TRBJ2-5, with TRBD1 as a possible D gene (5 bases). The CDR3 protein is CASSFWKGSPPETQYF. Written as DNA, the CDR3 is TGTGCCAGCAGCTTTTGGAAGGGGTCGCCCCCAGAGACCCAGTACTTC.